This entry features one TCR beta chain sequence. The data stem from a study of blood T cell repertoires in COVID-19. Study information: The United States, Italy and Spain supplied acute and convalescent COVID-19 samples. The cDNA or gDNA used as material had been derived from T cells, B-cell-depleted T cells, or PBMCs.

As handled by the study authors: Estimated nucleated cell counts came from reference gene primer amplification. Repertoires were generated with immunoSEQ multiplex PCR, while TCRdb's copy carries only in-frame clones and drops some. V and J calls plus clone size are reproduced from that table; the DNA served to infer D and trimming. The table has fewer than 40,000 clones, 70% to 80% seen once. This TCR came from a man aged 70-80 years with acute or convalescent COVID-19. The sequenced material came from peripheral blood.

CDR3 sequence: CASSLYPQGAGNQPQHF. DNA of the CDR3: TGTGCCAGCAGTCTGTACCCTCAGGGTGCGGGCAATCAGCCCCAGCATTTT. The rearrangement uses TRBV27 and TRBJ1-5; TRBD1 is a possible D gene (5 bases). The germline CDR1 and CDR2 sequences are MNHEY and SMNVEV (reference sequence). CDR3 length: 17 amino acids. Trimming cost V 5 bases and J 2 bases, with 19 bases left between them.